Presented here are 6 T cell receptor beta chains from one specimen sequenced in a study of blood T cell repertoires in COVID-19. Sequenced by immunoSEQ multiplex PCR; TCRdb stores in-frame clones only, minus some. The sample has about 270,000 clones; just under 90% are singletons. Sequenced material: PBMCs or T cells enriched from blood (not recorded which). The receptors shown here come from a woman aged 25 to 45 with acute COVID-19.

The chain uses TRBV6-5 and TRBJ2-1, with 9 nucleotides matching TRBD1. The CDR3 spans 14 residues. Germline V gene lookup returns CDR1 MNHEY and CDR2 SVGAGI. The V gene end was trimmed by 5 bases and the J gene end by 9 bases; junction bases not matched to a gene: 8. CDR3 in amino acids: CASSSTGTGIEQFF. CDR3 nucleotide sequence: TGTGCCAGCAGTAGTACCGGGACAGGGATTGAGCAGTTCTTC.

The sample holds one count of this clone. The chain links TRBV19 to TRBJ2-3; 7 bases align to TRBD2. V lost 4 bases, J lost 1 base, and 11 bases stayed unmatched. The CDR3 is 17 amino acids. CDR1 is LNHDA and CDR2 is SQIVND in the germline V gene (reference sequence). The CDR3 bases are TGTGCCAGTAGTAGCCTCGGTGGCGGGAGAGGCACAGATACGCAGTATTTT. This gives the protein CASSSLGGGRGTDTQYF. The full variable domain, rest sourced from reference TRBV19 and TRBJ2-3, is DGGITQSPKYLFRKEGQNVTLSCEQNLNHDAMYWYRQDPGQGLRLIYYSQIVNDFQKGDIAEGYSVSREKKESFPLTVTSAQKNPTAFYLCASSSLGGGRGTDTQYFGPGTRLTVL.

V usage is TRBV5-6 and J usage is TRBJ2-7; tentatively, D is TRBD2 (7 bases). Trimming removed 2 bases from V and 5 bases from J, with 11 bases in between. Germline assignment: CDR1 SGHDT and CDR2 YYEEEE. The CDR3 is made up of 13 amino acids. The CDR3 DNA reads TGTGCCAGCAGCTTCGGGGGGCCAAACGAGCAGTACTTC. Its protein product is CASSFGGPNEQYF.

CDR3 nucleotide sequence: TGCGCCAGCAGCTTGGATCAGTTCTCTGGAAACACCATATATTTT. This gives the protein CASSLDQFSGNTIYF. This sequence joins TRBV5-1 and TRBJ1-3; D gene unclear. V lost 0 bases to trimming and J lost 0 bases, with 7 bases between them. The germline CDR1 and CDR2 sequences are SGHRS and YFSETQ. The CDR3 loop spans 15 amino acids.

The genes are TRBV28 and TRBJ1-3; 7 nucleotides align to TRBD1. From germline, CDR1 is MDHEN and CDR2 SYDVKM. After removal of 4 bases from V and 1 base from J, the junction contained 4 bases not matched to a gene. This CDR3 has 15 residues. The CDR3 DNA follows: TGTGCCAGCAGTTACAGGGGATCTTCTGGAAACACCATATATTTT. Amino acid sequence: CASSYRGSSGNTIYF.

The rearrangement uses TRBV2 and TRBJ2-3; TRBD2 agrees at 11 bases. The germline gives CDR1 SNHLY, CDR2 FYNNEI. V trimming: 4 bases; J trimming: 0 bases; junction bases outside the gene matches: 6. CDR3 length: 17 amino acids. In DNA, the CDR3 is TGTGCCAGCAGTGTGCTAGCGGGAGGATCTAGCACAGATACGCAGTATTTT. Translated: CASSVLAGGSSTDTQYF. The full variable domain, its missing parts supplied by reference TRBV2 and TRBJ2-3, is EPEVTQTPSHQVTQMGQEVILRCVPISNHLYFYWYRQILGQKVEFLVSFYNNEISEKSEIFDDQFSVERPDGSNFTLKIRSTKLEDSAMYFCASSVLAGGSSTDTQYFGPGTRLTVL.